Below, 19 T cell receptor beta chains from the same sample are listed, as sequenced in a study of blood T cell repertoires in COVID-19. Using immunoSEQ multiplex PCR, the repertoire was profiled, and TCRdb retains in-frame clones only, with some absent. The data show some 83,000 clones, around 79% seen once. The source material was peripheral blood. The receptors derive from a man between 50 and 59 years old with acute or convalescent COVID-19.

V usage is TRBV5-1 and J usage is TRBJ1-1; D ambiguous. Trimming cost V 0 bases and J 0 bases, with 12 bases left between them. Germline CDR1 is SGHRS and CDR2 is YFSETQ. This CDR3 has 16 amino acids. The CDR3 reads CASSLVGLAVNTEAFF. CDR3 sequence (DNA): TGCGCCAGCAGCTTGGTCGGGCTAGCTGTGAACACTGAAGCTTTCTTT.

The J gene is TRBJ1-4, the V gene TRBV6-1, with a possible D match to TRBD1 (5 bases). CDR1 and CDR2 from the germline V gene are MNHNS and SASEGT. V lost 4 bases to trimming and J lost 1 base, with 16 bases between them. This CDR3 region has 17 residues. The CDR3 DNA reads TGTGCCAGCAGTGCGTACGCCCAGGGCTTAACTAATGAAAAACTGTTTTTT. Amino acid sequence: CASSAYAQGLTNEKLFF.

CDR3 region: CASSFTMLAGDVDTQYF. CDR3 in DNA: TGTGCCAGCAGCTTTACGATGTTAGCGGGAGACGTTGATACGCAGTATTTT. V usage is TRBV7-2 and J usage is TRBJ2-3; 9 positions match TRBD2. This CDR3 region has 17 residues. Per the germline V gene, CDR1 is SGHTA and CDR2 is FQGNSA. V was clipped by 3 bases and J by 6 bases; unmatched bases: 13.

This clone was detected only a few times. The CDR3 loop is CASSWPNSPLHF. Here the CDR3 DNA reads TGTGCCAGCAGTTGGCCGAATTCACCCCTCCACTTT. V gene TRBV6-5 combines with J gene TRBJ1-6; D uncertain. The germline V gene encodes CDR1 MNHEY and CDR2 SVGAGI. V shed 4 bases and J shed 7 bases, with 5 bases lying between them. This CDR3 has 12 amino acids.

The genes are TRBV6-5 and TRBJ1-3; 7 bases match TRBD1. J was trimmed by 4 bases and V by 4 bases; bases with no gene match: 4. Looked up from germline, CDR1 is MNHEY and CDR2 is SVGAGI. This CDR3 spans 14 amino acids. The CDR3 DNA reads TGTGCCAGCAGTTCACAGGGGTCAGGAAACACCATATATTTT. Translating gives CASSSQGSGNTIYF.

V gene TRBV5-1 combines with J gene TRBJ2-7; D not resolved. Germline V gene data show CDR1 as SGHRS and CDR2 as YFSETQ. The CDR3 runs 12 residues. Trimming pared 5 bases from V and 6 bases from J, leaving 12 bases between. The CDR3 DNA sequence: TGCGCCAGCAGTCTATCAAACTCCGAGCAGTACTTC. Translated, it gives CASSLSNSEQYF.

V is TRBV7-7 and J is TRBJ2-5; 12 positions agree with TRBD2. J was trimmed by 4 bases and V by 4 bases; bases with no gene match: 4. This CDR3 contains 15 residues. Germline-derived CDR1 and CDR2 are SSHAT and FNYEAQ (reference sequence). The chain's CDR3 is CASSSTSGSGETQYF. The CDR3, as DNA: TGTGCCAGCAGCTCGACTAGCGGGAGTGGAGAGACCCAGTACTTC.

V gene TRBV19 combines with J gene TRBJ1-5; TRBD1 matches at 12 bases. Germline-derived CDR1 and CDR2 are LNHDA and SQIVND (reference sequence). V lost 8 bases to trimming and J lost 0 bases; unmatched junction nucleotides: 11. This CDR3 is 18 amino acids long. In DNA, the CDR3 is TGTGCCAGTGGTGAATCCGGGACAGGGGGCTTTAGCAATCAGCCCCAGCATTTT. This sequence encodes CASGESGTGGFSNQPQHF.

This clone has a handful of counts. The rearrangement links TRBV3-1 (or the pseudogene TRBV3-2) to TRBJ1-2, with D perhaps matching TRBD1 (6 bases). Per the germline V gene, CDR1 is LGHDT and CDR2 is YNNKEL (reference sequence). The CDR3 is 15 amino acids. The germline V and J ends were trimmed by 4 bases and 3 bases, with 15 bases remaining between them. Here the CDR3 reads CASSRTGGADYGYTF. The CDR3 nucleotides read TGTGCCAGCAGCCGTACGGGGGGCGCGGACTATGGCTACACCTTC.

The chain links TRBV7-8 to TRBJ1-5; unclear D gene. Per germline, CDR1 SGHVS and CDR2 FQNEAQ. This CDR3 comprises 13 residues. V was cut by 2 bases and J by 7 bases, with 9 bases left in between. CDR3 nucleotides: TGTGCCAGCAGCTTACCGGGGAACCAGCCCCAGCATTTT. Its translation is CASSLPGNQPQHF. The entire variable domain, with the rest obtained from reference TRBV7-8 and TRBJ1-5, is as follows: GAGVSQSPRYKVAKRGQDVALRCDPISGHVSLFWYQQALGQGPEFLTYFQNEAQLDKSGLPSDRFFAERPEGSVSTLKIQRTQQEDSAVYLCASSLPGNQPQHFGDGTRLSIL.

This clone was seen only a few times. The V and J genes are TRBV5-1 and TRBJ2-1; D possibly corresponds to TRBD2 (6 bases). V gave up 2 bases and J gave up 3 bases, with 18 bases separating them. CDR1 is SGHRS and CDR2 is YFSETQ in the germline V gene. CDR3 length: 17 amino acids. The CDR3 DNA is TGCGCCAGCAGCTTTCCGGGGACTCGGCGGAACTACAATGAGCAGTTCTTC. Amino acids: CASSFPGTRRNYNEQFF.

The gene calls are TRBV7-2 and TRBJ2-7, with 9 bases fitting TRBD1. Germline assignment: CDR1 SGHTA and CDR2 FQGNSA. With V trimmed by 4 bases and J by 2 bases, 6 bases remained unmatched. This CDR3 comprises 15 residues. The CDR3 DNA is TGTGCCAGCAGCTATAGACAGGGGGGAACCTACGAGCAGTACTTC. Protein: CASSYRQGGTYEQYF. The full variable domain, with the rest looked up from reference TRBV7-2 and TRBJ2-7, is GAGVSQSPSNKVTEKGKDVELRCDPISGHTALYWYRQSLGQGLEFLIYFQGNSAPDKSGLPSDRFSAERTGGSVSTLTIQRTQQEDSAVYLCASSYRQGGTYEQYFGPGTRLTVT.

The CDR3 loop reads CASRTGMNTEAFF. The CDR3, as DNA: TGTGCCAGCAGGACAGGAATGAACACTGAAGCTTTCTTT. V usage is TRBV6-5 and J usage is TRBJ1-1, with D perhaps matching TRBD1 (6 bases). The germline V and J ends were trimmed by 6 bases and 0 bases, with 8 bases remaining between them. Germline CDR1 MNHEY, CDR2 SVGAGI. The CDR3 sequence is 13 residues long.

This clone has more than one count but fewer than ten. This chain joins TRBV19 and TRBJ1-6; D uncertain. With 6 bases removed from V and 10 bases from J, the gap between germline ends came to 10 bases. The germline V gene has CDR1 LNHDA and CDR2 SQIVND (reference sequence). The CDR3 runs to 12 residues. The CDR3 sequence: CASRAQKSPLHF. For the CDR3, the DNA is TGTGCCAGTAGGGCACAAAAGTCACCCCTCCACTTT.

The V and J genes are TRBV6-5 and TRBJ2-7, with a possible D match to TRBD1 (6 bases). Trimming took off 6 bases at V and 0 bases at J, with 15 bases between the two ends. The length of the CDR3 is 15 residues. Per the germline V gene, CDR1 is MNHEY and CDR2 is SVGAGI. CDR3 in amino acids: CASSRPGHSSYEQYF. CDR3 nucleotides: TGTGCCAGCAGCAGACCGGGACATAGCTCCTACGAGCAGTACTTC.

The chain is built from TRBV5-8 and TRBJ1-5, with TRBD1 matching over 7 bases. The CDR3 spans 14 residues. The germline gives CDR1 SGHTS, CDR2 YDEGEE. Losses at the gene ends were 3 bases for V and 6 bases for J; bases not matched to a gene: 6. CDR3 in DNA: TGTGCCAGCAGCTCCGACAGGGTGGGTCAGCCCCAGCATTTT. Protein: CASSSDRVGQPQHF.

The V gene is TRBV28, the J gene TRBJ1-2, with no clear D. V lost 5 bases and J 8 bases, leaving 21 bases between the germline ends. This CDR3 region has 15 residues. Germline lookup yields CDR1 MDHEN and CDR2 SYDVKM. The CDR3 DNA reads TGTGCCAGCAGTCTTATAACCCAGACTTTCGGGGGCTACACCTTC. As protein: CASSLITQTFGGYTF.

As DNA, the CDR3 is TGTGCCAGCAGCGATACACCCGTGGAGACCCAGTACTTC. Amino acids: CASSDTPVETQYF. The J gene is TRBJ2-5, the V gene TRBV2, with D hard to call. The ends were cut back, 6 bases at V and 5 bases at J, with 13 bases in the middle. The CDR3 runs 13 residues. Germline values: CDR1 SNHLY, CDR2 FYNNEI.

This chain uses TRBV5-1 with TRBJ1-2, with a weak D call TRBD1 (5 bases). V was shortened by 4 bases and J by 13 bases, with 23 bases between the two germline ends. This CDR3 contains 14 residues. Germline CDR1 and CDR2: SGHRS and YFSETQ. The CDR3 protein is CASSPAGGGTFLTF. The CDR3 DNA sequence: TGCGCCAGCAGCCCCGCGGGGGGAGGAACCTTTCTCACCTTC.